The 20 T cell receptor beta chains below come from one sample, sequenced in a study (dated by TCRdb to the early 2010s). These reads were obtained on an Illumina Genome Analyzer IIx. The raw public data were reprocessed by TCRdb itself: fastp quality trimming at Q25, MiXCR clonotype calling, in-frame beta chains only. Each entry merges the rows of one CDR3 protein and shows their most common DNA and genes. This sample has about 15,000 distinct CDR3 sequences in its table, and 30% to 40% of those were observed once. The ten most abundant clones make up about 16% of the sample. The specimen was blood. The receptors come from a human donor.

The rearrangement links TRBV6-2 or TRBV6-3 to TRBJ1-3; no clear D. The V gene's germline CDR1 is MNHEY and CDR2 SVGEGT. The CDR3 loop spans 13 amino acids. Trimming removed 3 bases at V and 6 bases at J, with 9 bases between. DNA of the CDR3: TGTGCCAGCAGTTATCTTACAGCAAACACCATATATTTT. It is translated as CASSYLTANTIYF.

About this clonotype itself: A single base separates this from a much larger clone, so it may be a read error. The chain carries TRBV4-3 and TRBJ1-2; maybe TRBD1 (5 bases). CDR1 is LGHNA and CDR2 is YSLEER in the germline V gene. V was cut by 4 bases and J by 7 bases, with 22 bases left in between. This CDR3 has 16 residues. DNA of the CDR3: TGCGCCAGCAGCCCGCTTGGAGGGGAAGAGCGCGGTGGCTACACCTTC. Translation: CASSPLGGEERGGYTF.

Ten or more counts support this clonotype. This chain uses TRBV4-3 with TRBJ1-5; 9 bases agree with TRBD1. Germline loops: CDR1 LGHNA, CDR2 YSLEER. V shed 0 bases, J shed 7 bases, and the junction held 7 bases outside the gene matches. The CDR3 sequence is 16 residues long. CDR3 nucleotide sequence: TGCGCCAGCAGCCAAGATAGGACAGGGGCAGGGCAGCCCCAGCATTTT. As protein: CASSQDRTGAGQPQHF.

This clonotype showed up many times. The CDR3 region has the DNA TGTGCCAGCAGCCAAGAGGAGGGGGGCGCGGTGGATACGCAGTATTTT. Translated, it gives CASSQEEGGAVDTQYF. The rearrangement uses TRBV4-2 and TRBJ2-3; D possibly uses TRBD1 or TRBD2 (6 bases each). CDR3 length: 16 residues. Germline V lookup: CDR1 LGHNA, CDR2 YNFKEQ. V shed 0 bases and J shed 6 bases, with 16 bases lying between them.

By sample share, this clonotype is medium-sized. V usage is TRBV29-1 and J usage is TRBJ1-2, with D possibly matching TRBD1 (5 bases). Between the trimmed V and J ends, which lost 0 bases and 5 bases, there was a span of 10 bases. This CDR3 has 13 residues. Germline CDR1 is SQVTM and CDR2 is ANQGSEA. CDR3 nucleotides: TGCAGCGTTGAAGATCAACAGGTTTATGGCTACACCTTC. It yields the protein CSVEDQQVYGYTF.

This clonotype was recorded a few times. The CDR3, as DNA: TGTGCCAGCAGCCAAGGGGACAGGGTCAGTGAAGCTTTCTTT. Protein product: CASSQGDRVSEAFF. V gene TRBV4-2 combines with J gene TRBJ1-1, with 9 bases identical to TRBD1. Germline V CDR1 and CDR2: LGHNA, YNFKEQ. V shed 1 base, J shed 7 bases, and the junction held 4 bases outside the gene matches. This CDR3 contains 14 residues.

The chain has TRBV4-2 and TRBJ2-7, with unresolved D. The germline V gene encodes CDR1 LGHNA and CDR2 YNFKEQ. This CDR3 is built from 11 residues. V gave up 7 bases and J gave up 2 bases, with 6 bases separating them. The CDR3: CASTPAYEQYF. The CDR3 region has the DNA TGTGCCAGCACCCCGGCCTACGAGCAGTACTTC.

This clonotype qualifies as medium-sized. The gene calls are TRBV4-3 and TRBJ2-1; 7 bases line up with TRBD1. J lost 3 bases, V lost 0 bases, and 2 bases had no gene match. The CDR3 runs 15 residues. Germline V gene lookup returns CDR1 LGHNA and CDR2 YSLEER. For the CDR3, the DNA is TGCGCCAGCAGCCAAGACAGGGGGATCTACAATGAGCAGTTCTTC. Translation: CASSQDRGIYNEQFF.

The V gene is TRBV30, the J gene TRBJ1-6; 9 bases are a match to TRBD1. This CDR3 is built from 14 residues. Trimming at V came to 4 bases and at J to 7 bases, leaving 5 bases not matched to a gene. CDR1 GTSNPN and CDR2 SVGIG come from the germline V gene (reference sequence). The CDR3 spells CAWTAGQGNSPLHF. CDR3 DNA: TGTGCCTGGACTGCCGGACAGGGGAATTCACCCCTCCACTTT.

This clonotype has at least ten counts. CDR3 protein: CASSHTPLGGAGGEQYF. The CDR3 DNA reads as TGTGCCAGCAGCCACACCCCCTTGGGGGGCGCAGGGGGGGAGCAGTACTTC. The chain combines TRBV14 with TRBJ2-7; a possible D gene is TRBD1 (7 bases). The germline V gene encodes CDR1 SGHDN and CDR2 FVKESK. Trimming stripped 3 bases from V and 7 bases from J, with 25 bases between. The CDR3 sequence is 17 residues long.

The rearrangement uses TRBV4-2 and TRBJ1-1; D gene ambiguous. This CDR3 has 17 residues. Germline V gives CDR1 LGHNA, CDR2 YNFKEQ. V shed 4 bases and J shed 3 bases, with 21 bases lying between them. CDR3 sequence reads: CASSRILAGAGDTEAFF. The CDR3 nucleotides read TGTGCCAGCAGCCGAATACTAGCGGGAGCGGGAGACACTGAAGCTTTCTTT.

Details on this clonotype: A much larger clone sits a single nucleotide away, making a read error possible. This rearrangement joins TRBV30 to TRBJ2-7, with 7 bases lining up with TRBD2. Germline V gene data show CDR1 as GTSNPN and CDR2 as SVGIG (reference sequence). The CDR3 covers 13 residues. The junction had 8 bases not matched to a gene; V was cut back by 2 bases and J by 7 bases. CDR3 sequence reads: CAWSREGATEQYF. CDR3 nucleotides: TGTGCCTGGAGTAGGGAGGGCGCGACTGAGCAGTACTTC.

This clonotype was detected many times. This chain links TRBV4-2 with TRBJ2-1; D might be TRBD2 (6 bases). V lost 0 bases and J 6 bases, leaving 18 bases between the germline ends. This CDR3 region has 17 residues. The germline gives CDR1 LGHNA, CDR2 YNFKEQ. Written as DNA, the CDR3 is TGTGCCAGCAGCCAAGATGGGGATGGGACTGGGCTCAATGAGCAGTTCTTC. This translates into CASSQDGDGTGLNEQFF.

This clonotype occurred once. Sequence at one end of the junction differs from germline and may be a read error. The V and J genes are TRBV4-3 and TRBJ2-1; TRBD1 aligns across 7 bases. The CDR3 is 15 residues long. The V gene's germline CDR1 is LGHNA and CDR2 YSLEER. The CDR3 DNA is TGCGCCAGCAGCCAAGACAGGGGGAACTACAATGAACAGTTCTTC. Translating gives CASSQDRGNYNEQFF.

This clonotype was detected many times. The CDR3: CASSADRSGGYTF. CDR3 DNA sequence: TGCGCCAGCAGTGCAGACAGGTCCGGGGGCTACACCTTC. The V call is TRBV4-3, the J call TRBJ1-2, with D possibly being TRBD1 (6 bases). This CDR3 is built from 13 residues. The V end lost 6 bases, the J end lost 8 bases, and 16 bases lay between the germline ends. Germline lookup yields CDR1 LGHNA and CDR2 YSLEER.

This clonotype appeared a few times. This rearrangement joins TRBV4-3 to TRBJ2-1, with TRBD2 matching 9 bases. The CDR3 extends over 15 amino acids. In germline, CDR1 is LGHNA, CDR2 YSLEER. Trimming at V came to 4 bases and at J to 10 bases, leaving 11 bases not matched to a gene. The CDR3, as DNA: TGCGCCAGCAGCCCGACTAGCGGAGTCGCCGGGGAGCAGTTCTTC. Translation: CASSPTSGVAGEQFF.

This clonotype is labeled as medium-sized. The chain links TRBV4-3 to TRBJ1-1; the match to TRBD1 covers 8 bases. V lost 0 bases to trimming and J lost 7 bases; unmatched junction nucleotides: 7. From germline, CDR1 is LGHNA and CDR2 YSLEER. This CDR3 is 15 amino acids long. The DNA of the CDR3 is TGCGCCAGCAGCCAAGACGGGACAGGCTATCTTGAAGCTTTCTTT. Translated: CASSQDGTGYLEAFF.

In its sample, this clonotype was seen many times. This rearrangement joins TRBV4-2 to TRBJ1-1, with TRBD1 as a possible D gene (5 bases). Germline loops: CDR1 LGHNA, CDR2 YNFKEQ. Deletions cut 0 bases from V and 11 bases from J, with 10 bases between. The CDR3 totals 12 residues. CDR3 DNA sequence: TGTGCCAGCAGCCAAGAAGGCAGGGCTGCTTTCTTT. This gives the protein CASSQEGRAAFF.

This chain connects TRBV4-1 to TRBJ1-1, with D hard to call. Trimming stripped 5 bases from V and 10 bases from J, with 32 bases between. This CDR3 has 18 residues. Germline V CDR1 and CDR2: MGHRA, YSYEKL. CDR3 nucleotides: TGCGCCAGCAGCAGTTCGATAAGCGGCCGCCATGGAGGGTTTGGAGCTTTCTTT. Protein sequence: CASSSSISGRHGGFGAFF.

This clonotype is medium-sized (0.01 to 0.1%). J is TRBJ2-4 and V is TRBV4-3; D is undetermined. Per the germline V gene, CDR1 is LGHNA and CDR2 is YSLEER. This CDR3 spans 14 amino acids. Trimming took off 0 bases at V and 8 bases at J, with 11 bases between the two ends. The CDR3 region is CASSQDSIGYIQYF. CDR3 sequence (DNA): TGCGCCAGCAGCCAAGATTCCATAGGGTACATTCAGTACTTC.